The 21 T cell receptor beta chains reported below all come from one sample, sequenced in a study of T-cell reconstitution after alpha-beta-depleted transplantation in children. For TCRbeta, the library was prepared with unique molecular identifiers. Each CDR3 protein is one row after TCRdb ran MiXCR on the PCR reads. This table has about 240,000 distinct CDR3 sequences, 12% appearing once. The sample here was PBMCs from the stem cell graft donor, taken from the stem cell graft. Receptors were obtained from a human donor who donated a stem cell graft to a child with acute lymphoblastic leukemia.

As concerns this clonotype: One base away lies a much larger clone, so this may be a sequencing read error. The genes are TRBV20-1 and TRBJ2-2, with D possibly being TRBD2 (6 bases). The CDR3 extends over 15 amino acids. Germline CDR1 and CDR2: DFQATT and SNEGSKA (reference sequence). V was pared by 5 bases and J by 0 bases, with 13 bases between. CDR3 in DNA: TGCAGTGCTCGAACCGGGACTCCGAACACCGGGGAGCTGTTTTTT. Translation gives CSARTGTPNTGELFF.

Comment on this clonotype: A much larger clone is a single base away; this may be a read error. The chain employs TRBV20-1 and TRBJ1-2; D is unresolved. The CDR3 length is 14 residues. Germline values: CDR1 DFQATT, CDR2 SNEGSKA (reference sequence). The V gene lost 5 bases and the J gene lost 4 bases, with 17 bases spanning the gap. The CDR3 is CSAGKGLDFYGYTF. The CDR3, as DNA: TGCAGTGCTGGAAAAGGACTGGACTTCTATGGCTACACCTTC.

This clonotype occurred many times. The J gene is TRBJ2-3, the V gene TRBV27, with D possibly being TRBD1 (5 bases). Trimming took 6 bases from V and 0 from J, leaving 13 bases between them. In germline, CDR1 is MNHEY, CDR2 SMNVEV (reference sequence). The CDR3 extends over 15 amino acids. The CDR3 sequence is CASSARHRSTDTQYF. CDR3 nucleotides: TGTGCCAGCAGCGCCCGTCACAGGAGCACAGATACGCAGTATTTT.

CDR3 protein: CSARGERGYNEQFF. In DNA form, the CDR3 reads TGCAGTGCTAGGGGGGAGCGGGGCTACAATGAGCAGTTCTTC. This chain uses TRBV20-1 with TRBJ2-1; 7 bases agree with TRBD2. V dropped 3 bases and J dropped 3; count of bases not matched to a gene: 5. The CDR3 length is 14 residues. Germline V CDR1 and CDR2: DFQATT, SNEGSKA (reference sequence).

This clonotype was detected ten times or more. This CDR3 is CASSIEGTRTYEQYF. The CDR3 nucleotides are TGTGCCAGCAGCATAGAGGGGACTCGAACCTACGAGCAGTACTTC. V gene TRBV7-2 combines with J gene TRBJ2-7; D may be TRBD2 (6 bases). The V and J ends lost 5 bases and 2 bases respectively, with 16 bases between them. This CDR3 has 15 residues. The germline CDR1 and CDR2 sequences are SGHTA and FQGNSA.

This clonotype has a count of ten or more. The chain uses TRBV12-3 or TRBV12-4 and TRBJ2-7, with 11 bases that match TRBD1. V shed 0 bases and J 2 bases; nucleotides not matched to a gene: 12. The CDR3 extends over 19 amino acids. CDR3 nucleotides: TGTGCCAGCAGTTTAGCCACCCAGGGGACAGGGGGAATTACCTACGAGCAGTACTTC. It specifies CASSLATQGTGGITYEQYF.

In its sample, this clonotype was seen many times. The DNA of the CDR3 is TGCAGTGCTAGAGGGGGGAGCAATCAGCCCCAGCATTTT. Translation gives CSARGGSNQPQHF. The chain uses TRBV20-1 and TRBJ1-5, with D perhaps TRBD1 (5 bases). The length of the CDR3 is 13 residues. Trimming took 1 base from V and 1 from J, leaving 5 bases between them. Germline-derived CDR1 and CDR2 are DFQATT and SNEGSKA (reference sequence).

The V call is TRBV9, the J call TRBJ2-5; D uncertain. The germline V gene encodes CDR1 SGDLS and CDR2 YYNGEE. Trimming left V 4 bases short and J 0 bases short, with 16 bases between. This CDR3 has 16 amino acids. CDR3 sequence reads: CASSLYGRSYQETQYF. The CDR3 DNA is TGTGCCAGCAGCCTCTACGGGCGGTCGTACCAAGAGACCCAGTACTTC.

There are many counts of this clonotype. The chain combines TRBV20-1 with TRBJ2-5; 7 nucleotides agree with TRBD2. Germline CDR1 DFQATT, CDR2 SNEGSKA (reference sequence). The CDR3 extends over 16 amino acids. With V trimmed by 0 bases and J by 0 bases, 7 bases remained unmatched. CDR3 region: CSARDYQRGNQETQYF. In nucleotides, the CDR3 is TGCAGTGCTAGAGATTACCAGCGGGGTAACCAAGAGACCCAGTACTTC.

The V gene is TRBV7-2, the J gene TRBJ1-5; D call uncertain. This CDR3 contains 15 residues. Trimming removed 1 base from V and 7 bases from J, with 14 bases in between. CDR1 and CDR2 from the germline V gene are SGHTA and FQGNSA. The CDR3 is CASSLVIGSEQPQHF. The DNA for the CDR3 is TGTGCCAGCAGCTTAGTAATCGGCAGCGAACAGCCCCAGCATTTT.

This clonotype appeared a single time. The rearrangement uses TRBV19 and TRBJ2-7; 8 bases agree with TRBD2. Trimming removed 5 bases from V and 3 bases from J; junction bases left unmatched: 12. The CDR3 totals 16 residues. Germline V lookup: CDR1 LNHDA, CDR2 SQIVND (reference sequence). The CDR3 spells CASSYAGSGSIYEQYF. In DNA form, the CDR3 reads TGTGCCAGTAGTTACGCGGGGAGCGGGAGTATCTACGAGCAGTACTTC.

The chain links TRBV6-4 to TRBJ2-1; 9 bases fit TRBD2. The germline V gene encodes CDR1 MRHNA and CDR2 SNTAGT. The CDR3 consists of 15 residues. The V gene end was trimmed by 4 bases and the J gene end by 2 bases; junction bases not matched to a gene: 3. CDR3 DNA: TGTGCCAGCAGTGCGGCGGGGGGGCCCTACAATGAGCAGTTCTTC. It yields the protein CASSAAGGPYNEQFF.

Many counts were recorded for this clonotype. This chain links TRBV4-2 with TRBJ2-3, with TRBD2 matching over 12 bases. J gave up 3 bases and V 1 base, and 2 bases lay outside the gene matches. Germline CDR1 LGHNA, CDR2 YNFKEQ. This CDR3 is 16 amino acids long. CDR3 nucleotide sequence: TGTGCCAGCAGCCAAGCAGGACTAGCGGGAACAGATACGCAGTATTTT. Amino acid sequence: CASSQAGLAGTDTQYF.

This clonotype was detected ten times or more. The chain has TRBV29-1 and TRBJ2-6, with D unresolved. Germline CDR1 is SQVTM and CDR2 is ANQGSEA. Trimming left V 2 bases short and J 0 bases short, with 11 bases between. The CDR3 extends over 16 amino acids. CDR3 coding DNA: TGCAGCGTTGAAACCTCCACGGGCTCTGGGGCCAACGTCCTGACTTTC. This codes for CSVETSTGSGANVLTF.

About this clonotype: Just one base apart from a much larger clone, this may be a read error. This chain uses TRBV18 with TRBJ1-1, with TRBD1 identical over 7 bases. The CDR3 runs to 15 residues. Germline V gene sequence: CDR1 KGHSH, CDR2 LQKENI. The CDR3 is CASSPQTGMNPEAFF. In DNA, the CDR3 is TGTGCCAGCTCTCCTCAGACAGGGATGAACCCTGAAGCTTTCTTT. Variable domain in full (rest from reference TRBV18 and TRBJ1-1): NAGVMQNPRHLVRRRGQEARLRCSPMKGHSHVYWYRQLPEEGLKFMVYLQKENIIDESGMPKERFSAEFPKEGPSILRIQQVVRGDSAAYFCASSPQTGMNPEAFFGQGTRLTVV.

This clonotype was seen at least ten times. The gene calls are TRBV7-9 and TRBJ1-4, with 8 bases that match TRBD1. With 5 bases clipped from V and 8 bases from J, the junction kept 10 bases outside the gene matches. This CDR3 comprises 15 residues. Germline V CDR1 and CDR2: SEHNR, FQNEAQ (reference sequence). The CDR3 is CASSAPTGAKEKLFF. In DNA form, the CDR3 reads TGTGCCAGCAGCGCTCCGACAGGGGCCAAGGAAAAACTGTTTTTT.

This clonotype turned up a few times. The chain is built from TRBV7-9 and TRBJ2-7, with D tentatively TRBD2 (6 bases). Germline V gene sequence: CDR1 SEHNR, CDR2 FQNEAQ (reference sequence). There are 16 residues in the CDR3. V was shortened by 5 bases and J by 0 bases, with 17 bases between the two germline ends. CDR3 sequence (DNA): TGTGCCAGCAGCCTCCGGGCAGCGGGTAACTCCTACGAGCAGTACTTC. Encoded protein: CASSLRAAGNSYEQYF.

Here the CDR3 DNA reads TGTGCCAGCACCACGCTCGAAACCCAGTACTTC. This translates into CASTTLETQYF. The rearrangement links TRBV28 to TRBJ2-5, with D unresolved. The CDR3 length is 11 residues. V was trimmed by 7 bases and J by 8 bases, leaving 11 bases between them. Germline V gene lookup returns CDR1 MDHEN and CDR2 SYDVKM.

This clonotype was picked up many times. The DNA for the CDR3 is TGTGCCAGCAGCCATGGGGGGGCAGGAGGCTACACCTTC. This gives the protein CASSHGGAGGYTF. The V and J genes are TRBV3-1 and TRBJ1-2; TRBD1 might be the D (6 bases). The germline V gene encodes CDR1 LGHDT and CDR2 YNNKEL (reference sequence). Trimming took off 3 bases at V and 8 bases at J, with 13 bases between the two ends. This CDR3 is built from 13 residues.

This clonotype has only a few counts. V is TRBV16 and J is TRBJ2-7, with 13 bases aligning to TRBD2. Germline-derived CDR1 and CDR2 are KGHSY and FQNENV. The CDR3 spans 17 residues. Trimming at V came to 7 bases and at J to 1 base, leaving 10 bases not matched to a gene. The CDR3 spells CASTGLAGEKNSYEQYF. The CDR3 DNA reads as TGTGCCAGCACCGGACTAGCGGGAGAGAAAAATTCCTACGAGCAGTACTTC.

This clonotype was seen many times. The V call is TRBV19, the J call TRBJ1-4, with D perhaps TRBD1 (5 bases). In germline, CDR1 is LNHDA, CDR2 SQIVND (reference sequence). The CDR3 has 15 residues. V lost 5 bases and J 6 bases, leaving 16 bases between the germline ends. The CDR3 nucleotides read TGTGCCAGTAGTTCGGACATGCTTCGGTATGAAAAACTGTTTTTT. Its translation is CASSSDMLRYEKLFF.